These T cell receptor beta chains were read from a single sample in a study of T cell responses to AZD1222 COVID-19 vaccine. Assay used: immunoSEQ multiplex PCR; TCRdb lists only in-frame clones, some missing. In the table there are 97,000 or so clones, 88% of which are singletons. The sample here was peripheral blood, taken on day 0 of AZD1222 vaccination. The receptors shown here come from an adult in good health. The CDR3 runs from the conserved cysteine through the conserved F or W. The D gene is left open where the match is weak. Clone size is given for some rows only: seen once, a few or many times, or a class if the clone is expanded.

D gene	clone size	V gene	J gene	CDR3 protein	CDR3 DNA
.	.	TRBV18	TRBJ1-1	CASSPRRNTEAFF	TGTGCCAGCTCACCAAGGAGGAACACTGAAGCTTTCTTT
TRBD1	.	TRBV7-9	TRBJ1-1	CASSYKGQGGTEAFF	TGTGCCAGCAGCTACAAGGGACAGGGCGGCACTGAAGCTTTCTTT
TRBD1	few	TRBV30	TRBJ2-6	CASQGEGANVLTF	TGTGCCTCCCAGGGGGAAGGGGCCAACGTCCTGACTTTC
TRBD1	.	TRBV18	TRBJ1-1	CASSLLPGQVNTEAFF	TGTGCCAGCTCACTACTGCCGGGACAGGTGAACACTGAAGCTTTCTTT
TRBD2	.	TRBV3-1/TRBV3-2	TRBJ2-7	CASSQDRASGPESWDYEQYF	TGTGCCAGCAGCCAAGATAGGGCTAGCGGACCTGAAAGCTGGGACTACGAGCAGTACTTC
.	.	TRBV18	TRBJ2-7	CASSPPDGSAYEQYF	TGTGCCAGCTCACCACCAGATGGGTCGGCTTACGAGCAGTACTTC
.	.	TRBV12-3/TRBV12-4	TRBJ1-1	CASTEEAGRAFF	TGTGCCAGCACCGAGGAAGCTGGGAGGGCTTTCTTT
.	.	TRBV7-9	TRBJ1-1	CASSLVSDDTEAFF	TGTGCCAGCAGCTTAGTTTCGGATGACACTGAAGCTTTCTTT
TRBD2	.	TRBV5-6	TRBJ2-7	CASSLGIGWEGSYEQYF	TGTGCCAGCAGCTTGGGAATTGGGTGGGAGGGCTCCTACGAGCAGTACTTC
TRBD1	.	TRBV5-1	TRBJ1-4	CASSSTGEDSEKLFF	TGCGCCAGCAGCTCAACAGGGGAGGATTCTGAAAAACTGTTTTTT
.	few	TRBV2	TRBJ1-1	CASSALQAVTEAFF	TGTGCCAGCAGTGCCCTACAGGCCGTAACTGAAGCTTTCTTT
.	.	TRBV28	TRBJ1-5	CASSPLMLTVPTEMENQPQHF	TGTGCCAGCAGTCCGTTAATGTTGACAGTCCCGACGGAGATGGAGAATCAGCCCCAGCATTTT
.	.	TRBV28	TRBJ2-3	CASSLPGNTDTQYF	TGTGCCAGCAGTCTTCCCGGGAACACAGATACGCAGTATTTT
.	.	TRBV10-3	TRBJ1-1	CAISESGGNTEAFF	TGTGCCATCAGTGAGTCGGGGGGGAACACTGAAGCTTTCTTT
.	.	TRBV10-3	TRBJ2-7	CAITEDRIYEQYF	TGTGCCATCACTGAAGACAGAATCTACGAGCAGTACTTC
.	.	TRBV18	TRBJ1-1	CASSPTGDTEAFF	TGTGCCAGCTCACCCACCGGGGACACTGAAGCTTTCTTT
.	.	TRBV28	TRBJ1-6	CASSLGGGEPNSPLHF	TGTGCCAGCAGTTTAGGGGGGGGAGAGCCTAACTCACCCCTCCACTTT
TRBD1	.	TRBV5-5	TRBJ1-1	CASSQGTGVGGGTEAFF	TGTGCCAGCAGCCAGGGGACAGGGGTAGGTGGAGGCACTGAAGCTTTCTTT
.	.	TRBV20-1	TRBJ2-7	CSASSPLEQYF	TGCAGTGCTAGCTCACCCCTCGAGCAGTACTTC
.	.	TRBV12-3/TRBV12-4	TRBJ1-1	CASGRGTTEAFF	TGTGCCAGCGGCAGGGGTACCACTGAAGCTTTCTTT
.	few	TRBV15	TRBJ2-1	CATSRDTGALYNEQFF	TGTGCCACCAGCAGAGATACGGGGGCCCTTTACAATGAGCAGTTCTTC
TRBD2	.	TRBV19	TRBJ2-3	CASSMEPAGGLIDTQYF	TGTGCCAGTAGTATGGAACCAGCGGGAGGCCTGATAGATACGCAGTATTTT
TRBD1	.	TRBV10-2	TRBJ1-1	CASQLTGDTEAFF	TGCGCCAGCCAGTTAACAGGGGACACTGAAGCTTTCTTT
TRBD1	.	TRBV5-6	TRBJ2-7	CASSFYRGASSYEQYF	TGTGCCAGCAGCTTTTACAGGGGGGCGAGCTCCTACGAGCAGTACTTC
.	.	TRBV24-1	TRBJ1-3	CATSDSIKASGNTIYF	TGTGCCACCAGTGACTCGATTAAGGCTTCTGGAAACACCATATATTTT
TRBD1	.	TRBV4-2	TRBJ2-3	CASSQTNPGQGTDTQYF	TGTGCCAGCAGCCAGACGAATCCGGGACAGGGAACAGATACGCAGTATTTT
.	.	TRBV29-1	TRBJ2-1	CSVETRGYEQLF	TGCAGCGTTGAGACCAGGGGCTATGAGCAGCTCTTC
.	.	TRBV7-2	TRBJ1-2	CASSPTTPFNYGYTF	TGTGCCAGCAGCCCAACTACCCCTTTTAACTATGGCTACACCTTC
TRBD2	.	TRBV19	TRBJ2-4	CASSIPLAGGKNIQYF	TGTGCCAGTAGTATCCCCCTAGCGGGAGGCAAAAACATTCAGTACTTC
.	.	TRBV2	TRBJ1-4	CAITGASASNEKLFF	TGTGCCATCACTGGGGCGAGTGCCTCTAATGAAAAACTGTTTTTT
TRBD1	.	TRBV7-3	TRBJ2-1	CASSFTGGPEQFF	TGTGCCAGCAGCTTTACAGGGGGCCCCGAACAGTTCTTC
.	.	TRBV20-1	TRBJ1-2	CSAPIGYTF	TGCAGTGCCCCAATTGGCTACACCTTC
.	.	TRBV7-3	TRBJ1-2	CASSPPGLSNYGYTF	TGTGCCAGCAGCCCCCCCGGCCTTTCTAACTATGGCTACACCTTC
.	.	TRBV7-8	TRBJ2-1	CASSLGGQTNNEQFF	TGTGCCAGCAGCTTAGGGGGCCAAACTAACAATGAGCAGTTCTTC
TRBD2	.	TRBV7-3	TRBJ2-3	CASSLASGRALTDTQYF	TGTGCCAGCAGCCTGGCTAGCGGGAGGGCCCTCACAGATACGCAGTATTTT
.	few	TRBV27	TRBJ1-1	CASNDSGAKGTEAFF	TGTGCCAGCAATGATAGTGGGGCCAAGGGCACTGAAGCTTTCTTT
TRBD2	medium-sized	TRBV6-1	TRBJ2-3	CASSELAGATDTQYF	TGTGCCAGCAGTGAACTAGCGGGAGCCACAGATACGCAGTATTTT
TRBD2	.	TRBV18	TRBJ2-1	CASSPPGTNYNEQFF	TGTGCCAGCTCACCCCCCGGGACTAACTACAATGAGCAGTTCTTC
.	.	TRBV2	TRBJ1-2	CASPLLGGEGDGYTF	TGTGCCAGCCCTCTTTTGGGGGGCGAAGGAGATGGCTACACCTTC
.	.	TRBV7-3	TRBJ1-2	CASSPDSNYGYTF	TGTGCCAGCAGTCCCGACAGTAACTATGGCTACACCTTC
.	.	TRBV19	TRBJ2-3	CASPKPESFTDTQYF	TGTGCCAGTCCCAAGCCAGAATCCTTCACAGATACGCAGTATTTT
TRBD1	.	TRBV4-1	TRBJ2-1	CASSQEKGTGTYNEQFF	TGCGCCAGCAGCCAAGAAAAAGGGACAGGTACTTACAATGAGCAGTTCTTC
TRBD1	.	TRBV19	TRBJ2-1	CASSIEGQGRERQFF	TGTGCCAGTAGTATAGAGGGACAGGGTCGAGAGCGGCAGTTCTTC
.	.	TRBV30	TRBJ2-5	CAWSVYIQETQYF	TGTGCCTGGAGTGTATACATCCAAGAGACCCAGTACTTC
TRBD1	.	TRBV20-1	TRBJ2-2	CSASANRGPDTGELFF	TGCAGTGCTAGTGCCAACAGGGGTCCTGACACCGGGGAGCTGTTTTTT
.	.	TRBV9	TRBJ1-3	CASSGPLSRESGNTIYF	TGTGCCAGCAGCGGACCACTCAGCCGGGAATCTGGAAACACCATATATTTT
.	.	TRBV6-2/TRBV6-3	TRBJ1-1	CASSYSSFRKPEAFF	TGTGCCAGCAGTTACTCGAGTTTTAGGAAGCCAGAAGCTTTCTTT
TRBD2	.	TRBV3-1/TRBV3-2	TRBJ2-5	CASSQVSGRASETQYF	TGTGCCAGCAGCCAAGTTAGCGGGAGGGCCAGTGAGACCCAGTACTTC
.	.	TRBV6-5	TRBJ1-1	CASMGTARNTEAFF	TGTGCCAGCATGGGGACGGCAAGGAACACTGAAGCTTTCTTT
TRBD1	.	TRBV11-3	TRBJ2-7	CASSLFPDRGYEQYF	TGTGCCAGCAGCTTATTTCCGGACAGGGGGTACGAGCAGTACTTC
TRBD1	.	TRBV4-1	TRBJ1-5	CASSQVTGKPLNQPQHF	TGCGCCAGCAGCCAGGTGACAGGGAAACCTCTCAATCAGCCCCAGCATTTT
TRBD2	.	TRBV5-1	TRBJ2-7	CASSLRLAGSSYEQYF	TGCGCCAGCAGCTTAAGGCTAGCGGGATCCTCCTACGAGCAGTACTTC